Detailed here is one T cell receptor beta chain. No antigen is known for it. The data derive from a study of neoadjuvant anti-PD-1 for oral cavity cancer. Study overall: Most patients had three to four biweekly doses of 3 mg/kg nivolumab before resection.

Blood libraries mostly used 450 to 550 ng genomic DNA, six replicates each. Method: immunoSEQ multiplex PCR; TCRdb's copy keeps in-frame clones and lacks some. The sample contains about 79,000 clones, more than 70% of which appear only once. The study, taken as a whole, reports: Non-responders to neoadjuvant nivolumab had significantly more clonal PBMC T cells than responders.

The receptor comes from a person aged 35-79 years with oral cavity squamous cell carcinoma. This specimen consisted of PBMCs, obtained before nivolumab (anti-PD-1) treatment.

CDR3 sequence: CATSRDFEDTQYF. CDR3 DNA: TGTGCCACCAGCAGAGATTTCGAGGATACGCAGTATTTT. The V gene is TRBV15, the J gene TRBJ2-3; D is uncertain. The CDR3 consists of 13 residues. V gave up 0 bases and J gave up 6 bases, with 7 bases separating them. CDR1 LNHNV and CDR2 YYDKDF come from the germline V gene (reference sequence).